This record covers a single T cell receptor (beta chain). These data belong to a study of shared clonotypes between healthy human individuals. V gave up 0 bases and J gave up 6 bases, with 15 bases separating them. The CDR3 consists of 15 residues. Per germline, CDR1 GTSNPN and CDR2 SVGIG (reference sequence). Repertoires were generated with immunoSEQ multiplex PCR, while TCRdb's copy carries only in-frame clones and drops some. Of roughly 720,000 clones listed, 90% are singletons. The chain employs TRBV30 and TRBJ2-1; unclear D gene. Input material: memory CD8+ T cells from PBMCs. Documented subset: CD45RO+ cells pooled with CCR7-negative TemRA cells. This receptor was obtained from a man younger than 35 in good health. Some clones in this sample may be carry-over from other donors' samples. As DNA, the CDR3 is TGTGCCTGGAGTGTACTGGCGGCCGGTGCCAATGAGCAGTTCTTC. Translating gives CAWSVLAAGANEQFF.